Presented here are 13 T cell receptor beta chains from one specimen sequenced in a study of T cell responses to AZD1222 COVID-19 vaccine. Method: immunoSEQ multiplex PCR; TCRdb's copy keeps in-frame clones and lacks some. The table shows some 160,000 clones, with 90% to 95% occurring only once. The sequencing used peripheral blood, collected on day 0 of AZD1222 vaccination. The source of these receptors is an adult in good health.

The chain employs TRBV6-5 and TRBJ2-1, with unresolved D. V was trimmed by 4 bases and J by 2 bases, leaving 9 bases between them. This CDR3 is 14 amino acids long. Looked up from germline, CDR1 is MNHEY and CDR2 is SVGAGI. The CDR3 DNA reads TGTGCCAGCAGTTTACGGTTACCCTACAATGAGCAGTTCTTC. Amino acids: CASSLRLPYNEQFF.

This chain connects TRBV27 to TRBJ1-2; 9 nucleotides agree with TRBD1. This CDR3 has 17 amino acids. V lost 1 base, J lost 3 bases, and 9 bases stayed unmatched. Germline values: CDR1 MNHEY, CDR2 SMNVEV (reference sequence). The CDR3 DNA sequence: TGTGCCAGCAGTTTATTCTCCCGGGACAGGGCTTACTATGGCTACACCTTC. Its protein product is CASSLFSRDRAYYGYTF.

The genes are TRBV4-1 and TRBJ2-5, with a possible D match to TRBD2 (6 bases). V gave up 6 bases and J gave up 5 bases, with 16 bases separating them. The CDR3 runs to 14 residues. The germline CDR1 and CDR2 sequences are MGHRA and YSYEKL. The CDR3 DNA is TGCGCCAGCAGTCTCTCTAGCGTCCAGGAGACCCAGTACTTC. This codes for CASSLSSVQETQYF.

The V call is TRBV29-1, the J call TRBJ1-2, with 9 bases lining up with TRBD1. Germline V gene lookup returns CDR1 SQVTM and CDR2 ANQGSEA. CDR3 length: 14 residues. Trimming took 7 bases from V and 5 from J; bases not matched to a gene: 11. The DNA of the CDR3 is TGCAGCGCTACTCCCGGGACAGGGAGTTATGGCTACACCTTC. Its translation is CSATPGTGSYGYTF.

This clone was observed a few times. The V gene is TRBV5-6, the J gene TRBJ2-1; D might be TRBD1 or TRBD2, each matching 5 bases. The germline V gene has CDR1 SGHDT and CDR2 YYEEEE. This CDR3 has 12 amino acids. Trimming took 2 bases from V and 6 from J, leaving 6 bases between them. This CDR3 is CASSLGTNEQFF. DNA for the CDR3: TGTGCCAGCAGCTTAGGGACCAATGAGCAGTTCTTC. Looking up the rest from reference TRBV5-6 and TRBJ2-1 gives the full variable domain: DAGVTQSPTHLIKTRGQQVTLRCSPKSGHDTVSWYQQALGQGPQFIFQYYEEEERQRGNFPDRFSGHQFPNYSSELNVNALLLGDSALYLCASSLGTNEQFFGPGTRLTVL.

This chain connects TRBV28 to TRBJ1-2; D is ambiguous. The V and J ends lost 4 bases and 2 bases respectively, with 17 bases between them. Per germline, CDR1 MDHEN and CDR2 SYDVKM. The CDR3 has 16 amino acids. The CDR3 loop is CASSSILQQSNYGYTF. The DNA of the CDR3 is TGTGCCAGCAGTTCAATCCTACAACAGTCCAACTATGGCTACACCTTC.

This chain joins TRBV4-1 and TRBJ2-3; 10 bases are shared with TRBD1. The length of the CDR3 is 14 residues. The ends lost 3 bases at V and 6 bases at J; junction bases unmatched: 3. Germline values: CDR1 MGHRA, CDR2 YSYEKL. The CDR3 DNA is TGCGCCAGCAGCCAGACAGGGGGCCCCGATACGCAGTATTTT. It codes for CASSQTGGPDTQYF.

The chain combines TRBV28 with TRBJ1-2, with D perhaps TRBD1 (5 bases). The CDR3 is 13 amino acids. Per the germline V gene, CDR1 is MDHEN and CDR2 is SYDVKM. Trimming cost V 7 bases and J 5 bases, with 14 bases left between them. DNA for the CDR3: TGTGCCAGCAACGTCGAGGGACGATATGGCTACACCTTC. Translating it yields CASNVEGRYGYTF.

The genes are TRBV11-3 and TRBJ1-1; possible D gene TRBD1, 5 bases. CDR3 size: 12 residues. The germline CDR1 and CDR2 sequences are SGHNT and YENEEA. V gave up 5 bases and J gave up 9 bases, with 13 bases separating them. The CDR3 region has the DNA TGTGCCAGCAGCGACACTGACAGCAAAGCTTTCTTT. Encoded protein: CASSDTDSKAFF.

CDR3 nucleotides: TGCGCCAGCAGTCGCGACAGGGGATTTGACACTGAAGCTTTCTTT. Protein: CASSRDRGFDTEAFF. V is TRBV5-1 and J is TRBJ1-1; 8 bases are a match to TRBD1. CDR3 length equals 15 residues. With V trimmed by 5 bases and J by 3 bases, 9 bases remained unmatched. CDR1 SGHRS and CDR2 YFSETQ come from the germline V gene.

CDR3: CASSPGQGTNTEAFF. CDR3 nucleotides: TGCGCCAGCAGCCCAGGACAGGGGACGAACACTGAAGCTTTCTTT. The chain has TRBV5-1 and TRBJ1-1; 9 bases map to TRBD1. Germline V gene sequence: CDR1 SGHRS, CDR2 YFSETQ. The CDR3 has 15 amino acids. The junction had 5 bases not matched to a gene; V was cut back by 4 bases and J by 1 base.

The chain joins TRBV19 to TRBJ2-3, with D hard to call. Trimming took 5 bases from V and 2 from J, leaving 17 bases between them. The CDR3 has 16 amino acids. CDR1 LNHDA and CDR2 SQIVND come from the germline V gene (reference sequence). The CDR3 DNA reads as TGTGCCAGTAGTCCAAAAAGGACGGAATTCACAGATACGCAGTATTTT. Encoded protein: CASSPKRTEFTDTQYF.

This chain's CDR3 is CASSTRTASTDTQYF. The CDR3 nucleotides are TGTGCCAGCAGCACCCGGACCGCTAGCACAGATACGCAGTATTTT. V gene TRBV7-2 combines with J gene TRBJ2-3; D is unclear. From germline, CDR1 is SGHTA and CDR2 FQGNSA. This CDR3 has 15 amino acids. With 5 bases removed from V and 0 bases from J, the gap between germline ends came to 12 bases.